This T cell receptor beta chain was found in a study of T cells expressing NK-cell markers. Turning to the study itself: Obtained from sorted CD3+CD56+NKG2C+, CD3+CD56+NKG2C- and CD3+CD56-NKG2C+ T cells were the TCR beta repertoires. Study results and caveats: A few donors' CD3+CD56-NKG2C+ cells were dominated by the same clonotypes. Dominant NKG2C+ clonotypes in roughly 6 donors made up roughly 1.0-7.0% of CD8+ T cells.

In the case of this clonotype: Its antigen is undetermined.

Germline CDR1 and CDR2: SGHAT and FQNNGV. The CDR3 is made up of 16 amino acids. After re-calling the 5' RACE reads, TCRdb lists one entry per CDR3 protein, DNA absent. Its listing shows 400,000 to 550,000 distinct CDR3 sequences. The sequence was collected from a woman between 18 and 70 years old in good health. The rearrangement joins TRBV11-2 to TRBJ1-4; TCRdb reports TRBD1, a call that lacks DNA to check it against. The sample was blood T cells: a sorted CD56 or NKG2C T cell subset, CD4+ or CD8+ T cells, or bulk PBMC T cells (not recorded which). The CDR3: CASRSGRGAANEKLFF.